The 5 T cell receptor beta chains reported below all come from one sample, sequenced in a study of T cell responses to AZD1222 COVID-19 vaccine. TCRdb's copy holds only in-frame clones and misses some; the assay was immunoSEQ multiplex PCR. Here the sample spans about 40,000 clones, 88% being singletons. The sequences come from peripheral blood, collected 28 days after the second dose of the MenACWY control vaccine. These TCRs come from an adult who received the MenACWY meningococcal vaccine as a control.

The chain is built from TRBV6-1 and TRBJ1-6, with D hard to call. The germline CDR1 and CDR2 sequences are MNHNS and SASEGT. The CDR3 loop spans 14 amino acids. Trimming took off 2 bases at V and 7 bases at J, with 9 bases between the two ends. The DNA for the CDR3 is TGTGCCAGCAGTGAAAGAGGGCGGAATTCACCCCTCCACTTT. Its translation: CASSERGRNSPLHF.

J is TRBJ2-7 and V is TRBV11-2, with TRBD1 identical over 7 bases. The CDR3 has 14 residues. Trimming took 5 bases from V and 5 from J; bases not matched to a gene: 9. Germline V CDR1 and CDR2: SGHAT, FQNNGV. The CDR3 reads CASSPTLTGNEQYF. As DNA, the CDR3 is TGTGCCAGCAGCCCTACTCTGACAGGGAACGAGCAGTACTTC.

This chain connects TRBV6-1 to TRBJ2-1, with TRBD2 matching 7 bases. Germline assignment: CDR1 MNHNS and CDR2 SASEGT. The V gene end was trimmed by 4 bases and the J gene end by 10 bases; junction bases not matched to a gene: 16. This CDR3 spans 16 amino acids. This CDR3 reads CASSGGRVGKIKEQFF. DNA of the CDR3: TGTGCCAGCAGTGGTGGGAGGGTAGGGAAGATTAAGGAGCAGTTCTTC.

The chain employs TRBV19 and TRBJ2-3; D is perhaps TRBD1 (6 bases). The CDR3 consists of 17 residues. Trimming cost V 1 base and J 1 base, with 15 bases left between them. The germline V gene encodes CDR1 LNHDA and CDR2 SQIVND (reference sequence). This CDR3 is CASSIGSRGVGTDTQYF. CDR3 nucleotides: TGTGCCAGTAGTATAGGGTCCAGGGGCGTCGGCACAGATACGCAGTATTTT.

The chain combines TRBV24-1 with TRBJ2-7; D may be TRBD1 (6 bases). Looked up from germline, CDR1 is KGHDR and CDR2 is SFDVKD. The CDR3 consists of 12 residues. Trimming cost V 4 bases and J 7 bases, with 10 bases left between them. CDR3 nucleotide sequence: TGTGCCACCAGTGACCTGAGGGGGGAGCAGTACTTC. It translates to CATSDLRGEQYF.